A single sample gave rise to the 11 T cell receptor beta chains below, sequenced in a study of T cells in Graves' hyperthyroidism and ophthalmopathy. RNA transcripts provided the source from which TCR beta CDR3 regions were amplified. An initial round of RT-PCR targeting the TCR CDR3 relied on the HTBI primer set. Using its own MiXCR run on the multiplex PCR reads, TCRdb lists one record per CDR3 protein. The sample consists of a few hundred thousand distinct CDR3 sequences, around 13% of them appearing once. Input material: blood. These receptor sequences come from a woman aged 18-29 years with Graves' hyperthyroidism.

This clonotype occurred many times. This rearrangement joins TRBV20-1 to TRBJ2-7, with TRBD2 matching 10 bases. The CDR3 contains 14 residues. Germline V CDR1 and CDR2: DFQATT, SNEGSKA (reference sequence). The ends lost 4 bases at V and 0 bases at J; junction bases unmatched: 3. The CDR3 loop reads CSATVAGGSYEQYF. In DNA form, the CDR3 reads TGCAGTGCTACCGTAGCGGGAGGCTCCTACGAGCAGTACTTC.

This clonotype appeared many times. The chain joins TRBV6-1 to TRBJ1-5; possibly TRBD1 for D (6 bases). Germline V gives CDR1 MNHNS, CDR2 SASEGT. V gave up 6 bases and J gave up 3 bases, with 21 bases separating them. This CDR3 region has 17 residues. The CDR3 DNA reads TGTGCCAGCAGGGGCCCCCGAGGGGGGAGGGACAATCAGCCCCAGCATTTT. Its protein is CASRGPRGGRDNQPQHF.

This clonotype came up many times. The gene calls are TRBV3-1 and TRBJ2-7, with D possibly being TRBD2 (6 bases). V lost 5 bases, J lost 7 bases, and 21 bases lay in between. CDR3 length: 15 amino acids. Germline CDR1 and CDR2: LGHDT and YNNKEL (reference sequence). CDR3 in DNA: TGTGCCAGCAGCTATTCCGGGACTCCCCTCGTTGAGCAGTACTTC. This gives the protein CASSYSGTPLVEQYF.

This clonotype was detected a few times. This sequence joins TRBV9 and TRBJ1-4, with 10 bases lining up with TRBD1. Germline-derived CDR1 and CDR2 are SGDLS and YYNGEE. The CDR3 length is 15 residues. J gave up 12 bases and V 3 bases, and 11 bases lay outside the gene matches. The DNA for the CDR3 is TGTGCCAGCAGCGGAACTGGGACAGGGGCGGAGGAACTGTTTTTT. As protein: CASSGTGTGAEELFF.

This clonotype was observed at least ten times. The chain employs TRBV2 and TRBJ1-5; D possibly corresponds to TRBD1 (5 bases). The germline CDR1 and CDR2 sequences are SNHLY and FYNNEI. V was pared by 4 bases and J by 3 bases, with 7 bases between. This CDR3 is built from 13 residues. In nucleotides, the CDR3 is TGTGCCAGCAGTGGACAGACCAATCAGCCCCAGCATTTT. This gives the protein CASSGQTNQPQHF.

This clonotype was seen many times. This chain joins TRBV2 and TRBJ1-5; a possible D gene is TRBD1 (5 bases). CDR1 SNHLY and CDR2 FYNNEI come from the germline V gene. This CDR3 has 13 amino acids. The V gene lost 2 bases and the J gene lost 5 bases, with 7 bases spanning the gap. In nucleotides, the CDR3 is TGTGCCAGCAGTGAACAGGGCTATCAGCCCCAGCATTTT. Its protein is CASSEQGYQPQHF.

The table lists this clonotype with a few counts. The chain joins TRBV18 to TRBJ1-6; D is perhaps TRBD1 (6 bases). The CDR3 spans 16 residues. Between the trimmed V and J ends, which lost 2 bases and 9 bases, there was a span of 17 bases. Germline lookup yields CDR1 KGHSH and CDR2 LQKENI. Here the CDR3 DNA reads TGTGCCAGCTCACCATCCCCTGCAAAAGGGGGTTCACCCCTCCACTTT. Translation: CASSPSPAKGGSPLHF. Combining the CDR3 with reference TRBV18 and TRBJ1-6 gives the whole variable domain NAGVMQNPRHLVRRRGQEARLRCSPMKGHSHVYWYRQLPEEGLKFMVYLQKENIIDESGMPKERFSAEFPKEGPSILRIQQVVRGDSAAYFCASSPSPAKGGSPLHFGNGTRLTVT.

The CDR3, as DNA: TGCAGCGTTACCGGGACTGATTCCAGTGAGCAGTTCTTC. Translation gives CSVTGTDSSEQFF. The chain links TRBV29-1 to TRBJ2-1, with a tentative D call TRBD2 (6 bases). Germline V gene data show CDR1 as SQVTM and CDR2 as ANQGSEA. The CDR3 is 13 amino acids. The V end was cut by 5 bases, the J end by 9 bases, with 17 bases between.

The CDR3, as DNA: TGTGCCAGCAGCGTAGGGAGTAGCGTGGTCAATGAGCAGTTCTTC. It translates to CASSVGSSVVNEQFF. This chain joins TRBV9 and TRBJ2-1, with a weak D call TRBD2 (5 bases). The CDR3 covers 15 residues. Between the trimmed V and J ends, which lost 0 bases and 6 bases, there was a span of 13 bases. CDR1 SGDLS and CDR2 YYNGEE come from the germline V gene.

This clonotype was recorded a few times. CDR3 loop: CASSYGQKIREQYF. CDR3 in DNA: TGTGCCAGCAGTTACGGGCAGAAAATACGCGAGCAGTACTTC. The chain uses TRBV6-5 and TRBJ2-7; D not certain. This CDR3 comprises 14 residues. The germline gives CDR1 MNHEY, CDR2 SVGAGI. Trimming cost V 2 bases and J 6 bases, with 14 bases left between them.

This clonotype was seen repeatedly, ten times or more. The chain is built from TRBV2 and TRBJ2-5; TRBD2 is a possible D gene (7 bases). This CDR3 spans 13 amino acids. Germline V gene lookup returns CDR1 SNHLY and CDR2 FYNNEI. Between the trimmed V and J ends, which lost 3 bases and 5 bases, there was a span of 10 bases. CDR3 sequence: CASSEGGAETQYF. The CDR3 nucleotides are TGTGCCAGCAGTGAGGGGGGGGCGGAGACCCAGTACTTC.